A single T cell receptor (beta chain) is shown here with its context. Its specificity is unknown. The sample is drawn from a study of T cells after yellow fever vaccination. General study points: FACS-sorted repertoires could contain abundant clonotypes contaminating from the bulk population. The appearance of a small share of clonotypes in both CD4 and CD8 compartments was observed. Post-booster repertoires again held most primary-vaccination clones (about 96% CD4, approximately 90% CD8).

The germline gives CDR1 MDHEN, CDR2 SYDVKM. The CDR3 length is 15 residues. Deletions cut 3 bases from V and 4 bases from J, with 12 bases between. Conversion of TCR transcripts into cDNA relied on 5'RACE template switching, which added a universal primer site and UMIs. TCRdb processed the 5' RACE reads anew with MiXCR; each CDR3 protein has one entry. The sample consists of hundreds of thousands of distinct CDR3 sequences, over 9% of them appearing once. The material was PBMCs, obtained on the day of the yellow fever booster vaccination. This receptor was obtained from a man aged 25 to 45 who received the YFV17D yellow fever vaccine. V and J are TRBV28 and TRBJ2-2, with a weak D call TRBD1 (6 bases). CDR3 sequence: CASSFFPGATGELFF. DNA of the CDR3: TGTGCCAGCAGTTTTTTTCCAGGGGCCACCGGGGAGCTGTTTTTT.